Each of the 8 T cell receptor beta chains below was sequenced from the same sample in a study of read filtering for tumor transcriptome and immune sequencing. This library used around 400 ng RNA and molecular barcoded adaptors spanning alpha/delta and beta/gamma chains. One entry per CDR3 protein, called by TCRdb with MiXCR from the reads. The table lists more than 100,000 distinct CDR3 sequences, 10% to 15% of them singletons, with roughly 9.6% in the top ten. Sequencing was carried out using a population of CD138-negative cells sorted from bone marrow. All receptors derive from a donor aged 40 or older with multiple myeloma.

V is TRBV7-9 and J is TRBJ1-1; D unclear. Germline V gene sequence: CDR1 SEHNR, CDR2 FQNEAQ (reference sequence). There are 14 residues in the CDR3. V was pared by 5 bases and J by 0 bases, with 10 bases between. CDR3 in amino acids: CASSHRFMNTEAFF. DNA of the CDR3: TGTGCCAGCAGCCACAGATTTATGAACACTGAAGCTTTCTTT.

In its sample, this clonotype was seen many times. The CDR3 sequence is CASSLDQGSRSPLHF. The CDR3, as DNA: TGTGCCAGCAGCTTAGATCAGGGGAGTAGGTCACCCCTCCACTTT. The chain is built from TRBV11-2 and TRBJ1-6; the D gene is possibly TRBD1 (6 bases). Germline loops: CDR1 SGHAT, CDR2 FQNNGV. The CDR3 is 15 amino acids. V lost 0 bases, J lost 10 bases, and 13 bases lay in between.

This clonotype was seen many times. J is TRBJ2-3 and V is TRBV20-1; 9 bases line up with TRBD1. The CDR3 extends over 16 amino acids. Per germline, CDR1 DFQATT and CDR2 SNEGSKA (reference sequence). V trimming: 0 bases; J trimming: 1 base; junction bases outside the gene matches: 5. The CDR3: CSAREAGQGGTDTQYF. CDR3 in DNA: TGCAGTGCTAGAGAAGCGGGACAGGGAGGCACAGATACGCAGTATTTT.

Of note for this clonotype: A much larger clone lies a single base off, so this may be a read error. The chain carries TRBV19 and TRBJ2-3; tentatively, D is TRBD1 (7 bases). V lost 4 bases, J lost 0 bases, and 14 bases lay in between. Germline V gene data show CDR1 as LNHDA and CDR2 as SQIVND (reference sequence). CDR3 length equals 16 residues. CDR3 loop: CASSKSTGTSTDTQYF. The CDR3 DNA sequence: TGTGCCAGTAGTAAATCGACAGGGACTAGCACAGATACGCAGTATTTT.

This clonotype was seen a few times. The chain combines TRBV5-1 with TRBJ2-2; tentative D call: TRBD1 (6 bases). The CDR3 contains 13 residues. V shed 10 bases and J shed 3 bases, with 13 bases lying between them. CDR1 is SGHRS, CDR2 YFSETQ, per germline. CDR3 sequence reads: CASRDMDTGELFF. The CDR3 nucleotides read TGCGCCTCGAGGGACATGGACACCGGGGAGCTGTTTTTT.

As concerns this clonotype: One end of the junction varies from germline; a read error may be responsible. The rearrangement joins TRBV14 to TRBJ2-2; possible D gene TRBD2, 5 bases. CDR3 length equals 13 residues. Germline CDR1 is SGHDN and CDR2 is FVKESK. The CDR3 is CASSLIGSGELLF. In DNA form, the CDR3 reads TGTGCCAGCAGCCTAATCGGGTCCGGGGAGCTGCTTTTT.

This clonotype has a single count. This chain joins TRBV20-1 and TRBJ2-7; D ambiguous. This CDR3 spans 12 amino acids. Trimming took off 8 bases at V and 5 bases at J, with 16 bases between the two ends. CDR1 is DFQATT, CDR2 SNEGSKA, per germline (reference sequence). CDR3 DNA: TGCAGTTCCGGGTTGGTGCTCGACGAGCAGTACTTC. It specifies CSSGLVLDEQYF.

In regard to this clonotype: With a much larger clone just one base away, this may be a read error. V is TRBV9 and J is TRBJ2-2; the match to TRBD2 covers 12 bases. The CDR3 totals 16 residues. CDR1 and CDR2 from the germline V gene are SGDLS and YYNGEE. CDR3 protein: CASSVGLAGVTGKLFF. The CDR3 DNA sequence: TGTGCCAGCAGCGTAGGACTAGCGGGAGTTACCGGGAAGCTGTTTTTT.